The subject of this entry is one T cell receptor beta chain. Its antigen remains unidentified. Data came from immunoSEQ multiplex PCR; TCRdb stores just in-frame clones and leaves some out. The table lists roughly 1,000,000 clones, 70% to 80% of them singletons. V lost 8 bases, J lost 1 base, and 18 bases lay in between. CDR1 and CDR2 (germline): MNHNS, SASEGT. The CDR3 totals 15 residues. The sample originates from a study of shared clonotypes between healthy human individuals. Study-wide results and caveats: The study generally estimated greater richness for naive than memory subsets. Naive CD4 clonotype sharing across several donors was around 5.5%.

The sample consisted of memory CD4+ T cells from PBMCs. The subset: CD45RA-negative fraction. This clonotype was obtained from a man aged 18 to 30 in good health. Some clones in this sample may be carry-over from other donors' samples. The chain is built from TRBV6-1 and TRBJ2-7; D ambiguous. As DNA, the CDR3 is TGTGCCAGCTCGACCGGCAGGACGACGTCCTACGAGCAGTACTTC. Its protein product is CASSTGRTTSYEQYF.